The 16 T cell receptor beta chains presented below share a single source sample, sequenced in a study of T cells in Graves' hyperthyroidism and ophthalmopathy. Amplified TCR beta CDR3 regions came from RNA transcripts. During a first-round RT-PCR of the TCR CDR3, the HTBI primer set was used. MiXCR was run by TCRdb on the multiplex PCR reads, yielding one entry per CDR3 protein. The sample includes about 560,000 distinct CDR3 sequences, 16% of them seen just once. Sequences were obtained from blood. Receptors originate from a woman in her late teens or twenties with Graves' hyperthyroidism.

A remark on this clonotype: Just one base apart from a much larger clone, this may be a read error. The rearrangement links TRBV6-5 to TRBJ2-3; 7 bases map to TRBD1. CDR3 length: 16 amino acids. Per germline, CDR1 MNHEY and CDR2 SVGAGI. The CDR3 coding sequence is TGTGCCAGCAGTTTCTTGGTAGGGGGCTTGGCAGATACGCAGAATTTT. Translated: CASSFLVGGLADTQNF.

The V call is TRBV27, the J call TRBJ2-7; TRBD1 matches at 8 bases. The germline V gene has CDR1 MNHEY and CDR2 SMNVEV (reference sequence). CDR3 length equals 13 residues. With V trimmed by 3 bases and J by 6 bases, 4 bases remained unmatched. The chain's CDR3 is CASSFFTGGEQYF. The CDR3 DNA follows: TGTGCCAGCAGTTTCTTTACAGGGGGCGAGCAGTACTTC.

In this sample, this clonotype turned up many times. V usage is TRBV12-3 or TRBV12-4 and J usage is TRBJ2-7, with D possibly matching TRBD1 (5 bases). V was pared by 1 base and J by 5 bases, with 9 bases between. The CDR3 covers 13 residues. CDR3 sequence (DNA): TGTGCCAGCAGTTTAGGGCAGGGAAACGAGCAGTACTTC. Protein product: CASSLGQGNEQYF.

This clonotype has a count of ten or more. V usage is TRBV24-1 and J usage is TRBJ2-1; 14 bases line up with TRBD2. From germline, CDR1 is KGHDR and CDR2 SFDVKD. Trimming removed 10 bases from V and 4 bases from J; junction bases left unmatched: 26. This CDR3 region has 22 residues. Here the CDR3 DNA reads TGTGCCACTAGTACAGGGCGCCGGACTAGCGGGAGGACAGGGGGCTCATACAATGAGCAGTTCTTC. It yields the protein CATSTGRRTSGRTGGSYNEQFF.

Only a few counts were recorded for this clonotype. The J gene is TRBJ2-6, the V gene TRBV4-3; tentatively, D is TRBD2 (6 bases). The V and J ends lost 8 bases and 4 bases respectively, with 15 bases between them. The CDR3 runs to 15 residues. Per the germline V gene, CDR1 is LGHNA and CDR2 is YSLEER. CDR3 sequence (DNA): TGCGCCAGCGGGGCGGGATCGGGGGGGGCCAACGTCCTGACTTTC. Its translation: CASGAGSGGANVLTF.

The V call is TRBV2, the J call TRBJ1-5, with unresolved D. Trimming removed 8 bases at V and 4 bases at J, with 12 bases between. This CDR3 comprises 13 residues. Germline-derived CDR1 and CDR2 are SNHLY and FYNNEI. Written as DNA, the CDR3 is TGTGCCAGCTCGCCAGACGTGAATCAGCCCCAGCATTTT. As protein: CASSPDVNQPQHF.

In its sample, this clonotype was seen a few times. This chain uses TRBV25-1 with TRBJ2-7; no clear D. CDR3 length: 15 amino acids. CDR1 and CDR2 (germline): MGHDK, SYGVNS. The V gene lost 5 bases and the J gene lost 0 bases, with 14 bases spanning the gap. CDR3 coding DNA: TGTGCCAGCAGTCGAAAGGTCGGATCCTCCTACGAGCAGTACTTC. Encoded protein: CASSRKVGSSYEQYF.

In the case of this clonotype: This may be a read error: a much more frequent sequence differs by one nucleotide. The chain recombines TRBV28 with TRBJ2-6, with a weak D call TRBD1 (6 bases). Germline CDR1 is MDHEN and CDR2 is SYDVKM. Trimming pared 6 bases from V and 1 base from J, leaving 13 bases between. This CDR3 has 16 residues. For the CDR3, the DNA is TGTGCCAGCAGCCAACAGGGAGCATCTGGGGCCAACGTCCTGACTTTC. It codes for CASSQQGASGANVLTF. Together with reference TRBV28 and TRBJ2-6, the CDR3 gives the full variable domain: DVKVTQSSRYLVKRTGEKVFLECVQDMDHENMFWYRQDPGLGLRLIYFSYDVKMKEKGDIPEGYSVSREKKERFSLILESASTNQTSMYLCASSQQGASGANVLTFGAGSRLTVL.

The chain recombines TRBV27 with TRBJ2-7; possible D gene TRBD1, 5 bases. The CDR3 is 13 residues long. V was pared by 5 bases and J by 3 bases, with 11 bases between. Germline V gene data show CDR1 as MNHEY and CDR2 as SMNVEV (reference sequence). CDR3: CASSVYQGYEQYF. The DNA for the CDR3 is TGTGCCAGCAGTGTGTACCAGGGCTACGAGCAGTACTTC.

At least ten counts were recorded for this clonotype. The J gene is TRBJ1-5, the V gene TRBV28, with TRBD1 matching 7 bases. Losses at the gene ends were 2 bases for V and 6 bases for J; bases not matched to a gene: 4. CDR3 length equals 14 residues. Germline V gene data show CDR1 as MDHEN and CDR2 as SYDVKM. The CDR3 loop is CASSLQGDAQPQHF. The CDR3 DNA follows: TGTGCCAGCAGTTTACAGGGGGACGCTCAGCCCCAGCATTTT.

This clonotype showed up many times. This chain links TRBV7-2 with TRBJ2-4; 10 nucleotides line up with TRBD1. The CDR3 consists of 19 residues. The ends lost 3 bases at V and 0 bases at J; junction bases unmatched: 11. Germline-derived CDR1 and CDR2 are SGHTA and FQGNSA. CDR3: CASSFPPGQGTLAKNIQYF. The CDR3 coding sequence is TGTGCCAGCAGCTTCCCCCCGGGACAGGGGACTCTAGCCAAAAACATTCAGTACTTC.

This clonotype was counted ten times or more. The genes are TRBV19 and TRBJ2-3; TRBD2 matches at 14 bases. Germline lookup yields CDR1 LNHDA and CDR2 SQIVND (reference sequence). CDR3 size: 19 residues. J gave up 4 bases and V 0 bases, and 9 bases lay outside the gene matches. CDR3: CASSIDRASGLAGADTQYF. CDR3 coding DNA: TGTGCCAGTAGTATAGATAGGGCATCGGGACTAGCGGGAGCAGATACGCAGTATTTT.

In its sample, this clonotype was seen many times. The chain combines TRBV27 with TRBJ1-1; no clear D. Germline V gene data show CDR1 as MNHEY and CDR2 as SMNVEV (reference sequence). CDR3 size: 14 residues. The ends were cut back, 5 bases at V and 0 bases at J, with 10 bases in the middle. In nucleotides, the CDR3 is TGTGCCAGCAGTCCAGGACGGGTGAACACTGAAGCTTTCTTT. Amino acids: CASSPGRVNTEAFF.

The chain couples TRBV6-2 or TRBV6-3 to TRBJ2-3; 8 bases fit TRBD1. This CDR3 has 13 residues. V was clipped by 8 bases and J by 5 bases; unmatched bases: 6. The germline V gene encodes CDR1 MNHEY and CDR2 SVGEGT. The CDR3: CASQGQGRDTQYF. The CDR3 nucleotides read TGTGCCAGCCAAGGACAGGGTCGAGATACGCAGTATTTT.

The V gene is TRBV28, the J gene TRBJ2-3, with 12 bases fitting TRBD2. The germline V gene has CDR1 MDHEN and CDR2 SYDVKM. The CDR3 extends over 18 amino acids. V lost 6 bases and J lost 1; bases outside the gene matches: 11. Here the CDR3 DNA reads TGTGCCAGCAGACGATCTAGCGGGAGGGCCTCAGGCACAGATACGCAGTATTTT. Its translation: CASRRSSGRASGTDTQYF.

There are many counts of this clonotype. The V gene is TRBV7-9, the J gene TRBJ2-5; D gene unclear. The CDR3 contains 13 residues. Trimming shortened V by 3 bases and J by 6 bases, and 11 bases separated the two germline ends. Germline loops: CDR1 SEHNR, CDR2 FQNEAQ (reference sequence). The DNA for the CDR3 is TGTGCCAGCAGCTTTTTCAGTGGGAAGACCCAGTACTTC. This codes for CASSFFSGKTQYF. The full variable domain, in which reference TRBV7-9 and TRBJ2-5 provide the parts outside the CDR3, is DTGVSQNPRHKITKRGQNVTFRCDPISEHNRLYWYRQTLGQGPEFLTYFQNEAQLEKSRLLSDRFSAERPKGSFSTLEIQRTEQGDSAMYLCASSFFSGKTQYFGPGTRLLVL.